The entry that follows covers one T cell receptor beta chain sequence. Its target antigen remains unknown. Per-nucleotide qualities are absent, and no much larger clonotype sits a single base away. The cohort comprised some 700 healthy bone marrow donors. All cohort members were sampled while nominally healthy, although unrecorded immune exposures were likely present. The donor tested CMV seronegative, placing the donor among the 350 to 400 seronegative members of the cohort. A peripheral blood sample was collected from each donor, and TCR beta sequencing was performed on peripheral blood mononuclear cells. The Qiagen DNeasy Blood Extraction Kit was used to extract genomic DNA from the blood cell samples. This record comes from a study of cytomegalovirus exposure and HLA in healthy donors (dated by TCRdb to 2016 to 2017). About the study as a whole: In an earlier analysis of approximately 500 of the donors, approximately 260 Gb of sequence data and approximately 100 million unique TCR beta sequences from roughly 190 million T cells were reported. Among the roughly 400 genotyped donors, 75% to 90% belonged to the genetic ancestry cluster associated with self-reported Caucasian donors. High-throughput TCR immunosequencing, statistical association of individual TCRs with disease status, and machine learning were combined to predict cytomegalovirus infection status. Several DR-DQ haplotypes were handled as single units for association and clustering, since linkage in the cohort was strong. Approximately 300 gigabases of sequencing data and 70 million to 85 million unique TCR sequences were included in an early release covering roughly 600 HLA-typed donors. In a later analysis, previously published TCR beta repertoires from 500 to 750 donors were re-analyzed and high-resolution HLA genotyping was added so that TCR occurrence patterns could be studied. Using immunosequencing, the study profiled T cell repertoires from some 670 subjects and related those repertoires to cytomegalovirus serostatus. The aim of the study was to test whether cataloging public T cell receptors could identify signatures of past pathogen exposure. Among 398 genotyped donors of the cohort, an average of around 220,000 unique TCR beta nucleotide sequences was sequenced per donor, of which 15% to 20% were non-productive. Donor age, sex, ethnicity and CMV serostatus were collected together with the repertoire data. Typing coverage differed by locus: A, B, C, DRB1 and DQB1 were typed in about 629-640 donors, DQA1 in about 500, DPA1 in around 600, and DPB1 in 450 to 490. Every repertoire in the discovery cohort had been generated on one and the same sequencing platform. In addition to the first cohort of approximately 650 subjects, a separate validation cohort of around 110 different subjects was used. An earlier analysis of approximately 630 of the donors applied high-throughput TCR beta sequencing to assess whether each TCR beta V gene segment acted as functional or pseudogenic. Both class I and class II loci were covered by HLA typing, at four-digit resolution. In the later analysis, no new phenotypic data were used to find candidate immune exposures; instead, reliance was placed on TCR beta sequences and their occurrence across donors. Genome-wide SNP genotypes for about 60% of the roughly 670 donors were used in a later genetic analysis, which treated that subset as a discovery cohort. What the authors observed across the whole study: A later analysis found that most CMV-associated TCR beta chains appeared HLA-restricted, with HLA associations seemingly driven largely by CMV exposure. It was suggested by the authors that the approach could potentially be generalized to other disease states and immunological phenotypes. Because counts were too low, about 18 rarely observed V segments, including chromosome 9 orphons, were excluded from the earlier analysis of 587 of the donors. Assigning TCR associations to individual alleles was difficult when HLA alleles, especially DR and DQ, strongly co-occurred. A few of the identified cytomegalovirus-associated TCR beta chains were confirmed in vitro to be specific for cytomegalovirus antigens. In a later analysis, HLA-associated TCR beta chains showed more clonal expansion and lower generation probabilities than non-associated chains that were equally common. The study gave a list of 150 to 200 TCR beta chains associated with cytomegalovirus. According to a later analysis, parvovirus B19, influenza, CMV and Epstein-Barr virus appeared linked to several top co-occurrence clusters. This cohort had only TCR beta chains sequenced, and the lack of alpha or paired-chain data limited which features could be detected. A later genetic analysis reported fewer N-insertions in productive TCRs among donors in an Asian-associated ancestry cluster than the roughly 620-donor mean. Broadly in line with IMGT annotations, most TCR beta V segments showed up in productive rearrangements about 87% or about 30% of the time in an earlier analysis of 587 of the donors. In a later analysis, TCR association rates were found to vary across HLA loci, with the most associated TCRs seen for DRB1 alleles and the fewest for HLA-C alleles. A further reported finding was that TCR beta sequences accurately predicted the HLA-A and HLA-B alleles for most subjects in the first cohort. A later genetic analysis associated a missense DCLRE1C variant with V-gene and J-gene trimming of TCR beta chains, and an independent cohort replicated the association. CMV serostatus was the only immune exposure information available for the cohort. At a false discovery rate of 0.05, a later analysis linked some 18,000 TCR beta sequences to specific HLA alleles. Some IMGT-functional V segments, including TRBV6-2 and TRBV6-3, could not be told apart with the 87-base-pair reads, so those segments were excluded. Roughly uniform sequencing depth across donors was assumed in presence/absence analyses, although this assumption may not hold. The classifier was reported to diagnose cytomegalovirus status with high specificity and sensitivity in both the original cohort and the validation cohort. While some public TCRs were present in many individuals, most TCR sequences turned up only very rarely across donors. Because HLA typing was missing for some donors at each locus, association tests included only the typed subset. A group of highly shared sequence variants was considered likely to be a technical artifact of the sequencing pipeline. Correlated functional status among segregating V segments might reflect linkage disequilibrium, but an unknown experimental factor could not be ruled out.

Receptor amplification or capture employed the immunoSEQ multiplex PCR assay. For the multiplex PCR, a mixture combining 60 forward primers for TCR Vbeta segments and 13 reverse primers for TCR Jbeta segments was used. The CDR3 region of rearranged TCR beta genes was amplified from genomic DNA by a multiplex PCR assay. Amplified TCR beta libraries were sequenced as 87-base-pair reads on the Illumina HiSeq System. Processing in the source paper ran as follows. A later analysis tallied tens of millions of unique TCR beta chains across the 666 repertoires, and around 9.9 million of those chains were shared by two or more donors. Raw reads were error-corrected and collapsed into unique sequences with a nearest-neighbor algorithm that merged closely related sequences to remove PCR and sequencing errors. Alignment of CDR3 sequences to IMGT reference sequences was used to assign V, D and J gene segments. For a sequence to be retained, at least a six-nucleotide match to both a V gene segment and a J gene segment was required. Rearrangements were called productive when the CDR3 lacked stop codons and stayed in frame with V and J; all others were non-productive. Following IMGT convention, CDR3 was defined as the stretch from the second conserved V-encoded cysteine up to the conserved J-encoded phenylalanine. The earlier analysis of fewer than 750 of the donors excluded sequences that lacked an unambiguous match to a single V gene segment. An earlier analysis of a few hundred of the donors called V segments functional above 56.7% productive rearrangements and segregating when the between-donor standard deviation exceeded 5%. To diagnose cytomegalovirus status from the catalog of TCR beta chain sequences, a statistical classification framework was built. In a later analysis, V and J genes were assigned by comparing TCR nucleotide sequences against IMGT/GENE-DB human TR gene sequences. A later analysis assigned CDR3 sequences and most-parsimonious VDJ recombination scenarios with the TCRdist pipeline. In a later analysis, every TCR beta chain was defined by the combination of its CDR3 amino acid sequence and its V-gene family, and reads without a unique V-gene family were dropped. As a way to deal with suspected cross-contamination and a sequencing artifact, a later analysis dropped nearly 600 nucleotide sequences that were highly shared and had low generation probability. For each public chain, a later analysis derived a clonal expansion index from normalized ranks of inferred template counts within each repertoire. A later analysis computed generation probabilities with a VDJ recombination model fitted to out-of-frame rearrangements, and checked the results against IGoR. A later analysis scored TCR-TCR, TCR-HLA and TCR-CMV co-occurrence with hypergeometric tests, applying a repertoire-size bias correction to TCR pairs. A later analysis estimated false discovery rates by permuting HLA or CMV assignments 20 times. In a later analysis, co-occurring TCRs were grouped with DBSCAN, and TCRdist sequence similarity was added when clustering was performed within HLA-allele-positive subsets. Repertoires with fewer than 30,000 or more than 120,000 public chains, plus five repertoires with anomalous nucleotide sharing, were excluded from co-occurrence clustering. The clones in this table, taken by TCRdb from immuneACCESS, are in-frame only. Not every clone is retained; where verified, under half of the shortfall comes from an unresolved V gene, and the cause of the rest is unknown. Clone size and V and J calls were adopted from that table, with D and trimming inferred from the DNA. Here the sample has 150,000 to 250,000 clones; about 79% occur a single time. The ten largest clones capture 0.098% of the sample.

The CDR3 sequence holds 15 residues, the cysteine and phenylalanine included. The only DNA kept is the CDR3, 45 bases in frame from the first base. From the germline V gene, CDR1 is SGHRS and CDR2 is YFSETQ. At the junction V is shortened by 0 bases and J by 8 bases, with 17 bases in between. The sample comprised PBMCs. The TCR sequence derives from a boy aged 2-15 years in good health and CMV-seronegative. The rearranged segments are TRBV5-1 and TRBJ1-2; no confident D gene assignment can be made. The nucleotide sequence reads as follows: TGCGCCAGCAGCTTGGAGGTGACTCCGAGGAGCGGCTACACCTTC. Protein translation: CASSLEVTPRSGYTF.